This TCR beta chain was sequenced in a study of OX40 agonist ivuxolimab in advanced cancers. Blood specimens came from baseline, cycle 4 day 1, and cycle 7 day 1. On this clone: No antigen is known for it.

Profiled with immunoSEQ multiplex PCR; TCRdb holds only in-frame clones, not every one. This sample has around 25,000 clones; 80% to 90% occur once, and the top ten carry roughly 16%. Points from the study as a whole: Compared with CD4+, CD8+ T cells on average had more expanded clones. Among the nonresponders, some also had low normalized T-cell clonal expansion. Not determined was the antigen specificity of the expanded peripheral T cells.

The CDR3 spans 12 residues. Germline values: CDR1 SEHNR, CDR2 FQNEAQ (reference sequence). V shed 1 base and J shed 6 bases, with 4 bases lying between them. Sequenced here: CD4+ or CD8+ T cells sorted from blood, sampled in a trial of the OX40 agonist ivuxolimab. The chain recombines TRBV7-9 with TRBJ1-5; D uncertain. This TCR derives from an adult with an advanced solid tumor such as melanoma, head and neck, liver or kidney cancer. CDR3 coding DNA: TGTGCCAGCAGCTTAGACGGTCAGCCCCAGCATTTT. It translates to CASSLDGQPQHF.